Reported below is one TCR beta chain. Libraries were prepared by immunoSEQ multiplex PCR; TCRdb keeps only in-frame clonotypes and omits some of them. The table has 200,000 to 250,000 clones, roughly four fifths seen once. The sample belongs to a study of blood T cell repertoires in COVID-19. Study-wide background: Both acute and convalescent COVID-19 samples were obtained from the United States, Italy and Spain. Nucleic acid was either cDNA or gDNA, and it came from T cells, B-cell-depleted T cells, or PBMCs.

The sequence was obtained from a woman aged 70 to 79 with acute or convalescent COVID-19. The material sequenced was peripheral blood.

The CDR3 coding sequence is TGTGCCAGCAGCTCCTTTTTGGGACAGGGAGGCGGCTACACCTTC. Protein sequence: CASSSFLGQGGGYTF. The chain couples TRBV28 to TRBJ1-2; 9 nucleotides match TRBD1. The V gene end was trimmed by 6 bases and the J gene end by 8 bases; junction bases not matched to a gene: 13. Germline CDR1 reads MDHEN; CDR2 reads SYDVKM. There are 15 residues in the CDR3.